This T cell receptor beta chain emerged from a study of neoadjuvant anti-PD-1 for oral cavity cancer. At the level of the study: Non-progressing patients received a fourth nivolumab dose near day 43, then surgery on days 50-56.

Trimming took 1 base from V and 3 from J; bases not matched to a gene: 9. CDR3 size: 17 residues. CDR1 and CDR2 from the germline V gene are SGHTA and FQGNSA. Note on this clone: Its antigen remains unknown.

Stage II-IVA oral cavity squamous cell carcinoma was new and untreated by systemic or radiation therapy. No culture or expansion preceded analysis of these blood cells. The assay was immunoSEQ multiplex PCR, and TCRdb's table has in-frame clones only and misses some. The table has over 15,000 clones, about 78% seen once; the top ten hold about 2.6%. Study conclusions and caveats: After neoadjuvant nivolumab, PBMC T cell clonality was significantly higher in non-responders than responders.

The rearrangement links TRBV7-2 to TRBJ2-5; 9 bases align to TRBD1. The input for sequencing was PBMCs, taken before nivolumab (anti-PD-1) treatment. The sequence derives from a person between 40 and 85 years old with oral cavity squamous cell carcinoma. DNA for the CDR3: TGTGCCAGCAGCTTAGAGGGGACAGGGAGTATCAAAGAGACCCAGTACTTC. Its translation: CASSLEGTGSIKETQYF.